This is a list of T cell receptor beta chains from one sample in a study of blood T cell repertoires in COVID-19. Sequencing was performed with immunoSEQ multiplex PCR; in TCRdb, only in-frame clones are kept and a portion is missing. The sample yields some 50,000 clones, about 80% seen once. The sequencing input was peripheral blood. Source of these receptors: a human donor in a cohort sampled during active COVID-19. The CDR3 runs from the conserved cysteine through the conserved F or W. The order of the fields is clone size, V gene, J gene, D gene, CDR3 DNA, CDR3 protein. The D gene is left open where the match is weak. Clone size is given for some rows only: seen once, a few or many times, or a class if the clone is expanded.

size: .
V: TRBV7-3
J: TRBJ2-1
D: .
DNA: TGTGCCAATGAGACGGGAGCCGACAATGAGCAGTTCTTC
CDR3: CANETGADNEQFF

size: .
V: TRBV10-3
J: TRBJ2-3
D: .
DNA: TGTGCCATCAGTGACCGGCTTGAGGCAGATACGCAGTATTTT
CDR3: CAISDRLEADTQYF

size: .
V: TRBV4-1
J: TRBJ2-1
D: TRBD1
DNA: TGCGCCAGCAGCCTACAGGGGACAGGTAACAATGAGCAGTTCTTC
CDR3: CASSLQGTGNNEQFF

size: .
V: TRBV24-1
J: TRBJ1-5
D: .
DNA: TGTGCCACCAGTGACTCCAGGGAGGGCAATCAGCCCCAGCATTTT
CDR3: CATSDSREGNQPQHF

size: .
V: TRBV2
J: TRBJ2-5
D: .
DNA: TGTGCCAGCAGTGAAACAAAACAAGAGACCCAGTACTTC
CDR3: CASSETKQETQYF

size: .
V: TRBV5-1
J: TRBJ1-1
D: .
DNA: TGCGCCAGCAGCTTGCGGACACAAACTACTGAAGCTTTCTTT
CDR3: CASSLRTQTTEAFF

size: .
V: TRBV6-6
J: TRBJ1-1
D: .
DNA: TGTGCCAGCAGTAAGTCAGGACTGGACACTGAAGCTTTCTTT
CDR3: CASSKSGLDTEAFF

size: few
V: TRBV20-1
J: TRBJ1-2
D: .
DNA: TGCAGTGCTAGTCAACAGAACTATGGCTACACCTTC
CDR3: CSASQQNYGYTF

size: medium-sized
V: TRBV7-8
J: TRBJ1-5
D: .
DNA: TGTGCCAGCAGCGCTTCGGGTACTGGGGGAGGGCAGCCCCAGCATTTT
CDR3: CASSASGTGGGQPQHF

size: .
V: TRBV19
J: TRBJ1-5
D: .
DNA: TGTGCCAGCCATGAGGACAGCCGGGTTGACAATCAGCCCCAGCATTTT
CDR3: CASHEDSRVDNQPQHF

size: few
V: TRBV16
J: TRBJ2-3
D: .
DNA: TGTGCCAGCAGCCCAGAACAGAGGGCCGCAGATACGCAGTATTTT
CDR3: CASSPEQRAADTQYF

size: .
V: TRBV6-5
J: TRBJ2-2
D: .
DNA: TGTGCCAGCAGCTCACAAAGTCTCCCCGGGGAGCTGTTTTTT
CDR3: CASSSQSLPGELFF

size: .
V: TRBV11-2
J: TRBJ1-2
D: TRBD1
DNA: TGTGCCAGCAGCCAACAGGGGAACTATGGCTACACCTTC
CDR3: CASSQQGNYGYTF

size: .
V: TRBV6-1
J: TRBJ2-3
D: TRBD2
DNA: TGTGCCAGCAGTGAATTCGGGGGGAGGGATACGCAGTATTTT
CDR3: CASSEFGGRDTQYF

size: .
V: TRBV11-3
J: TRBJ2-1
D: .
DNA: TGTGCCAGCAGCTTAGCAGAGGGTGGCAATGAGCAGTTCTTC
CDR3: CASSLAEGGNEQFF

size: .
V: TRBV3-1/TRBV3-2
J: TRBJ1-1
D: .
DNA: TGTGCCAGCAGCCAAGATCTCCGGGGAGAAGCTTTCTTT
CDR3: CASSQDLRGEAFF

size: .
V: TRBV7-9
J: TRBJ2-5
D: TRBD2
DNA: TGTGCCAGCGGGGACCTAGCGGGAGTTCGCCAACAAGAGACCCAGTACTTC
CDR3: CASGDLAGVRQQETQYF

size: .
V: TRBV7-3
J: TRBJ2-3
D: TRBD1
DNA: TGTGCCAGCAGCTTAATGGGATTTGGACAGGCTAGCACAGATACGCAGTATTTT
CDR3: CASSLMGFGQASTDTQYF

size: .
V: TRBV5-1
J: TRBJ2-6
D: .
DNA: TGCGCCAGCAGCTTGCCGGGTCTAAGCGGGGCCAACGTCCTGACTTTC
CDR3: CASSLPGLSGANVLTF

size: .
V: TRBV19
J: TRBJ1-1
D: .
DNA: TGTGCCAGTAGGAAGGGCACGGGGAGCACTGAAGCTTTCTTT
CDR3: CASRKGTGSTEAFF

size: .
V: TRBV11-2
J: TRBJ2-3
D: .
DNA: TGTGCCAGCAGCCGACCCGGAGTCAGAGATACGCAGTATTTT
CDR3: CASSRPGVRDTQYF

size: few
V: TRBV7-2
J: TRBJ1-5
D: .
DNA: TGTGCCAGCAGCTTAGACGTTATAGGGGTGCAGCCCCAGCATTTT
CDR3: CASSLDVIGVQPQHF

size: few
V: TRBV9
J: TRBJ2-3
D: TRBD1
DNA: TGTGCCAGCAGCGCGGGGACAGGGGTGGTGGATACGCAGTATTTT
CDR3: CASSAGTGVVDTQYF

size: .
V: TRBV7-8
J: TRBJ1-5
D: TRBD1
DNA: TGTGCCAGCAGCACCCGACAGGGGCGTAAAGCCCAGCATTTT
CDR3: CASSTRQGRKAQHF

size: .
V: TRBV21-1
J: TRBJ2-7
D: .
DNA: TGTGCCAGCAGCAAAGTAAAAGCTAGCGGGAGCTCCTACGAGCAGTACTTC
CDR3: CASSKVKASGSSYEQYF

size: .
V: TRBV27
J: TRBJ2-6
D: TRBD1
DNA: TGTGCCAGCAGTCTCCTTGGACAGGGGAGATCTGGGGCCAACGTCCTGACTTTC
CDR3: CASSLLGQGRSGANVLTF

size: once
V: TRBV3-1/TRBV3-2
J: TRBJ2-1
D: TRBD2
DNA: TGTGCCAGCAGCCGACGAAGCCTCGGGGGGGCTTCCTACAATGAGCAGTTCTTC
CDR3: CASSRRSLGGASYNEQFF

size: once
V: TRBV4-2
J: TRBJ2-5
D: TRBD2
DNA: TGTGCCAGCAGCCCGACTAGCGGGGGGCCCCTCCAAGAGACCCAGTACTTC
CDR3: CASSPTSGGPLQETQYF

size: .
V: TRBV9
J: TRBJ2-4
D: .
DNA: TGTGCCAGCAGCGTAGGAGGGGCCAAAAACATTCAGTACTTC
CDR3: CASSVGGAKNIQYF

size: .
V: TRBV7-3
J: TRBJ2-1
D: .
DNA: TGTGCCAGCAGCTTAAACTTCTTTGGTGCCGAGCAGTTCTTC
CDR3: CASSLNFFGAEQFF

size: .
V: TRBV6-5
J: TRBJ2-3
D: TRBD1
DNA: TGTGCCAGCAGTTACCGCAGGGGGCGCCTGACAGATACGCAGTATTTT
CDR3: CASSYRRGRLTDTQYF

size: once
V: TRBV11-2
J: TRBJ1-6
D: TRBD1
DNA: TGTGCCAGCAGCTTTGACAGGGGGCGGGATTCACCCCTCCACTTT
CDR3: CASSFDRGRDSPLHF

size: .
V: TRBV4-1
J: TRBJ2-1
D: TRBD1
DNA: TGCGCCAGCAGCCCACATGAGAGGGGGCGTTACAATGAGCAGTTCTTC
CDR3: CASSPHERGRYNEQFF

size: .
V: TRBV7-2
J: TRBJ2-6
D: TRBD2
DNA: TGTGCCAGCAGCTTGACTAGCGGGGGGGTCTCTGGGGCCAACGTCCTGACTTTC
CDR3: CASSLTSGGVSGANVLTF

size: .
V: TRBV14
J: TRBJ1-4
D: TRBD1
DNA: TGTGCCAGCAGCCAGACAGGGCCAACGACTAATGAAAAACTGTTTTTT
CDR3: CASSQTGPTTNEKLFF

size: few
V: TRBV19
J: TRBJ2-1
D: TRBD1
DNA: TGTGCCAGTAGCCGGGACAGATTCTACAATGAGCAGTTCTTC
CDR3: CASSRDRFYNEQFF

size: .
V: TRBV7-2
J: TRBJ2-3
D: TRBD2
DNA: TGTGCCAGCAGCTTTCCCCACCGGACTAGCGGGGGGGCAGTAGATACGCAGTATTTT
CDR3: CASSFPHRTSGGAVDTQYF

size: once
V: TRBV2
J: TRBJ1-2
D: .
DNA: TGTGCCAGCAGTCGAGACAGAATCACTAACTATGGCTACACCTTC
CDR3: CASSRDRITNYGYTF

size: .
V: TRBV4-2
J: TRBJ2-7
D: TRBD2
DNA: TGTGCCAGCAGCCAAGGGACGGGGGGTCAGTACGAGCAGTACTTC
CDR3: CASSQGTGGQYEQYF

size: .
V: TRBV18
J: TRBJ2-5
D: TRBD1
DNA: TGTGCCAGCTCACCACCGATCAGGGGGCAAGAGACCCAGTACTTC
CDR3: CASSPPIRGQETQYF

size: .
V: TRBV18
J: TRBJ1-2
D: .
DNA: TGTGCCAGCTCACCGGACAGTAACTATGGCTACACCTTC
CDR3: CASSPDSNYGYTF

size: .
V: TRBV2
J: TRBJ2-7
D: .
DNA: TGTGCCAGCAGTGGACAGGTCAACTACGAGCAGTACTTC
CDR3: CASSGQVNYEQYF

size: .
V: TRBV23-1
J: TRBJ1-5
D: .
DNA: TGCGCCAGCAGTCAAAGCGGGAGGGAAGGGCGACAGCCCCAGCATTTT
CDR3: CASSQSGREGRQPQHF

size: once
V: TRBV14
J: TRBJ2-7
D: TRBD2
DNA: TGTGCCAGCAGCCAAGATCAATTAGCGGGAGCCCACGAGCAGTACTTC
CDR3: CASSQDQLAGAHEQYF

size: once
V: TRBV5-4
J: TRBJ1-2
D: TRBD1
DNA: TGTGCCAGCAGCCGAGACAGGGATGGTGGCTACACCTTC
CDR3: CASSRDRDGGYTF

size: .
V: TRBV7-2
J: TRBJ2-3
D: TRBD2
DNA: TGTGCCAGCAGAAGACTAGCGGGGGTCGTGACAGATACGCAGTATTTT
CDR3: CASRRLAGVVTDTQYF

size: .
V: TRBV10-3
J: TRBJ2-7
D: TRBD1
DNA: TGTGCCATCCCGGACAGGGGGCGTGAGTACGAGCAGTACTTC
CDR3: CAIPDRGREYEQYF

size: .
V: TRBV24-1
J: TRBJ2-3
D: TRBD2
DNA: TGTGCCACCAGTGTCGGGACTAGCAGCACAGATACGCAGTATTTT
CDR3: CATSVGTSSTDTQYF

size: .
V: TRBV13
J: TRBJ2-1
D: .
DNA: TGTGCCAGCAGCTTCCGGAATGAGCAGTTCTTC
CDR3: CASSFRNEQFF

size: few
V: TRBV10-1
J: TRBJ2-1
D: TRBD2
DNA: TGCGCCAGCAGTTTAGCGGGTAGCAATGAGCAGTTCTTC
CDR3: CASSLAGSNEQFF

size: few
V: TRBV28
J: TRBJ2-7
D: .
DNA: TGTGCCAGCAGTTTAAGACAGGAGTCCTACGAGCAGTACTTC
CDR3: CASSLRQESYEQYF

size: .
V: TRBV28
J: TRBJ1-5
D: TRBD1
DNA: TGTGCCAGCAGGCGTGACAGGGGTAGCAATCAGCCCCAGCATTTT
CDR3: CASRRDRGSNQPQHF

size: .
V: TRBV7-2
J: TRBJ2-7
D: .
DNA: TGTGCCAGCAGCTCCCAGGGGACCTACGAGCAGTACTTC
CDR3: CASSSQGTYEQYF